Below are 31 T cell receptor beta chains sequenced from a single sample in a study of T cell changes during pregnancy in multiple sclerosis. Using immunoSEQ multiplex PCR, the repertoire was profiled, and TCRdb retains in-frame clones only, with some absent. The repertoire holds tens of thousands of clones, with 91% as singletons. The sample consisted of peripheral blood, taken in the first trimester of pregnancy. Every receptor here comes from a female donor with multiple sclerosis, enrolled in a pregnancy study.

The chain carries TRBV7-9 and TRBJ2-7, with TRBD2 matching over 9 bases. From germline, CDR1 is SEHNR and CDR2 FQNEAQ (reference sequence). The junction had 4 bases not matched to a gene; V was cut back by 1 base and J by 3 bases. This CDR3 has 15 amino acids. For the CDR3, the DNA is TGTGCCAGCAGCTTAGTGCTTAGCGGGAGCTACGAGCAGTACTTC. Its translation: CASSLVLSGSYEQYF.

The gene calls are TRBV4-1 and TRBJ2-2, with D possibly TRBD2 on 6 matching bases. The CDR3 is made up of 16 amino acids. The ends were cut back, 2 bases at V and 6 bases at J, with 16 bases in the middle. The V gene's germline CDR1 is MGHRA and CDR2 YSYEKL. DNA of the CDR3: TGCGCCAGCAGCCAATGGACTAAACCTGAGGCCGGGGAGCTGTTTTTT. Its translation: CASSQWTKPEAGELFF.

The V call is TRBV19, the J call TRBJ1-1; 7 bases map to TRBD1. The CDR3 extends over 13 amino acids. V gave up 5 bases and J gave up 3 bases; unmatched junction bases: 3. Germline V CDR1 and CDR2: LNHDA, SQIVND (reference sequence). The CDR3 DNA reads TGTGCCAGTAGTTTCGACAGGGACACTGAAGCTTTCTTT. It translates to CASSFDRDTEAFF.

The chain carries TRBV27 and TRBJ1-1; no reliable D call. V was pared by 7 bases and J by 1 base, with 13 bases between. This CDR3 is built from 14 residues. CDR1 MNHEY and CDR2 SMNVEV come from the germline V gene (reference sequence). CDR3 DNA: TGTGCCAGCAACGAGGGCTTGGGGAACACTGAAGCTTTCTTT. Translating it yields CASNEGLGNTEAFF.

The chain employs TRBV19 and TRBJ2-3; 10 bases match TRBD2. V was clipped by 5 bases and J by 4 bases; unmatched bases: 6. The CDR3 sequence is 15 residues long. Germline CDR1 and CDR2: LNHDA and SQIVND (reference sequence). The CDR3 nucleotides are TGTGCCAGTAGTCTGAGCGGGAGGGGAGCAGATACGCAGTATTTT. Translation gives CASSLSGRGADTQYF.

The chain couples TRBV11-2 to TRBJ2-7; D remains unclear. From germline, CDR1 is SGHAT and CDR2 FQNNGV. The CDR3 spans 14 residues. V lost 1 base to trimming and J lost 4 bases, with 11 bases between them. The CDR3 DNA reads TGTGCCAGCAGCTTAGGCCAGGTTAAGTACGAGCAGTACTTC. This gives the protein CASSLGQVKYEQYF. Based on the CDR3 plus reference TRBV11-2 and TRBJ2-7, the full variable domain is EAGVAQSPRYKIIEKRQSVAFWCNPISGHATLYWYQQILGQGPKLLIQFQNNGVVDDSQLPKDRFSAERLKGVDSTLKIQPAKLEDSAVYLCASSLGQVKYEQYFGPGTRLTVT.

This CDR3 reads CASSTTGYTDTQYF. The CDR3 nucleotides are TGTGCCAGCAGCACGACAGGGTACACAGATACGCAGTATTTT. This chain uses TRBV9 with TRBJ2-3, with TRBD1 identical over 7 bases. The length of the CDR3 is 14 residues. The germline V gene has CDR1 SGDLS and CDR2 YYNGEE. V lost 4 bases to trimming and J lost 2 bases; unmatched junction nucleotides: 4.

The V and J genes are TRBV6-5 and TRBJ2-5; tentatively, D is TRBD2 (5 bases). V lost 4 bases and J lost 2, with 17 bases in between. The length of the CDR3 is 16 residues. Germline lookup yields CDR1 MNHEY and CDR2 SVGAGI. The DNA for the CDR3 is TGTGCCAGCAGTTTCGGGTACGGTAGCGAACAAGAGACCCAGTACTTC. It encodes CASSFGYGSEQETQYF.

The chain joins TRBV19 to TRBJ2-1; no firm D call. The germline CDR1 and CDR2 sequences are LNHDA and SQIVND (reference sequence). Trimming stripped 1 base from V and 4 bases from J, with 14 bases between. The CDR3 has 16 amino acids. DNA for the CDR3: TGTGCCAGTAGTATAGCGGCGGAGACCCCATACAATGAGCAGTTCTTC. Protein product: CASSIAAETPYNEQFF.

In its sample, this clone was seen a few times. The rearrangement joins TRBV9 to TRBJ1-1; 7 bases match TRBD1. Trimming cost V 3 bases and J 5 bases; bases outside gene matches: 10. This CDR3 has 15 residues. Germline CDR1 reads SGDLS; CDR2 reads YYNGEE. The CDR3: CASSARGRGATEAFF. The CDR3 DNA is TGTGCCAGCAGCGCAAGGGGCAGGGGGGCAACTGAAGCTTTCTTT.

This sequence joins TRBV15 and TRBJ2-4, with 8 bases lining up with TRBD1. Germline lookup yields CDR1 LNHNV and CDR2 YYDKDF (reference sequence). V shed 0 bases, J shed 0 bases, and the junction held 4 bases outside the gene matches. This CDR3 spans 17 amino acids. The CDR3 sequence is CATSREQGVGAKNIQYF. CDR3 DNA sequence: TGTGCCACCAGCAGAGAACAGGGGGTAGGAGCCAAAAACATTCAGTACTTC.

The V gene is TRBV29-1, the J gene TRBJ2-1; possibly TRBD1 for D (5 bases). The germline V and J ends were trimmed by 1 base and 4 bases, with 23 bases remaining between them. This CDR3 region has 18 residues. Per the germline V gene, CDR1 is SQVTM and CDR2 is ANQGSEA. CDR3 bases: TGCAGCGTTGAAGCTCTTGGGGCACAAAACTTTCGTTACAATGAGCAGTTCTTC. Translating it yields CSVEALGAQNFRYNEQFF.

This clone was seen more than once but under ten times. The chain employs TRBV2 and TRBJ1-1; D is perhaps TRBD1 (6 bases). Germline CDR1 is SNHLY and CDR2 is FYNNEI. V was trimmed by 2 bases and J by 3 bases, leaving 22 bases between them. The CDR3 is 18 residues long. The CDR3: CASSESDLGRDKDTEAFF. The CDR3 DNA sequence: TGTGCCAGCAGTGAATCTGATCTGGGTCGGGACAAAGACACTGAAGCTTTCTTT.

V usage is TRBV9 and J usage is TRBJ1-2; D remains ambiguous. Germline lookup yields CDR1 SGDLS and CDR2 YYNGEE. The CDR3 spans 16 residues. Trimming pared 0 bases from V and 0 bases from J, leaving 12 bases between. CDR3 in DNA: TGTGCCAGCAGCGTAGATTACGGTAGAGCTAACTATGGCTACACCTTC. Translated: CASSVDYGRANYGYTF.

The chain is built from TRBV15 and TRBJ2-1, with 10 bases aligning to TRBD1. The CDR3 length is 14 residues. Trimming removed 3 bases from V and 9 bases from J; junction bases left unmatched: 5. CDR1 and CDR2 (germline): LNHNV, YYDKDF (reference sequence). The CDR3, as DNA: TGTGCCACCAGCAGGGGGGACAGGGGTGGTGAGCAGTTCTTC. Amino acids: CATSRGDRGGEQFF. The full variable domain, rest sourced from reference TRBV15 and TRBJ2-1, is DAMVIQNPRYQVTQFGKPVTLSCSQTLNHNVMYWYQQKSSQAPKLLFHYYDKDFNNEADTPDNFQSRRPNTSFCFLDIRSPGLGDTAMYLCATSRGDRGGEQFFGPGTRLTVL.

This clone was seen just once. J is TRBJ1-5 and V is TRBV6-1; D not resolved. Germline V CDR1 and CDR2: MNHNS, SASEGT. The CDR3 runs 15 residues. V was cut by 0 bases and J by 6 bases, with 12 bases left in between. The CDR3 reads CASSEASGLGQPQHF. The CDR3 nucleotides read TGTGCCAGCAGTGAAGCATCGGGGTTGGGTCAGCCCCAGCATTTT.

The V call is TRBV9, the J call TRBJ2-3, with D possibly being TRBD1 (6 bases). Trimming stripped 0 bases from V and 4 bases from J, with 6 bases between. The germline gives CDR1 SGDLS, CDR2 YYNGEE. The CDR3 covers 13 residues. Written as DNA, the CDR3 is TGTGCCAGCAGCGTAGGGGGGCCAGATACGCAGTATTTT. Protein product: CASSVGGPDTQYF.

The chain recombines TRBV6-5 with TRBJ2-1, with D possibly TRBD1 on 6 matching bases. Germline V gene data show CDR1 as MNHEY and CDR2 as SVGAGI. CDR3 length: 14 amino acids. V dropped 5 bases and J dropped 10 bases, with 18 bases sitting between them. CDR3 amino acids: CASSPRTARDEQFF. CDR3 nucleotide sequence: TGTGCCAGCAGTCCCCGGACAGCCCGGGACGAGCAGTTCTTC.

This chain's CDR3 is CASSLAGSGTNEQFF. CDR3 nucleotide sequence: TGTGCCAGCAGCTTAGCAGGCTCGGGAACCAATGAGCAGTTCTTC. This rearrangement joins TRBV7-2 to TRBJ2-1; a weak D match, TRBD2 (5 bases). Germline CDR1 reads SGHTA; CDR2 reads FQGNSA. The CDR3 extends over 15 amino acids. With 0 bases removed from V and 6 bases from J, the gap between germline ends came to 12 bases.

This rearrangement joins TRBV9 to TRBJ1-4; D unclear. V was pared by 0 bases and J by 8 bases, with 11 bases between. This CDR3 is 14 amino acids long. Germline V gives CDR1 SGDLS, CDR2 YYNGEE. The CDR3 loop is CASSVAGSTEKLFF. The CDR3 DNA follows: TGTGCCAGCAGCGTAGCGGGATCTACGGAAAAACTGTTTTTT. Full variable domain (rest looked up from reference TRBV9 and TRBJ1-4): DSGVTQTPKHLITATGQRVTLRCSPRSGDLSVYWYQQSLDQGLQFLIQYYNGEERAKGNILERFSAQQFPDLHSELNLSSLELGDSALYFCASSVAGSTEKLFFGSGTQLSVL.

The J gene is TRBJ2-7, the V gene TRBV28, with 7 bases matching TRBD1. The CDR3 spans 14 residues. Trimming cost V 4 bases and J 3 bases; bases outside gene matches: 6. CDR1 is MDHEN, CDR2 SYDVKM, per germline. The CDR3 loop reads CASSWTGRNYEQYF. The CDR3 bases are TGTGCCAGCAGTTGGACAGGCCGCAACTACGAGCAGTACTTC.

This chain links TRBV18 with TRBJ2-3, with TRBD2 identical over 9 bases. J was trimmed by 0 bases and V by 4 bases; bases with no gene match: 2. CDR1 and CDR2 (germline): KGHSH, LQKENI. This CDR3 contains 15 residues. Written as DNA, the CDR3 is TGTGCCAGCTCACTGGGACTAGCTAGCACAGATACGCAGTATTTT. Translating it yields CASSLGLASTDTQYF.

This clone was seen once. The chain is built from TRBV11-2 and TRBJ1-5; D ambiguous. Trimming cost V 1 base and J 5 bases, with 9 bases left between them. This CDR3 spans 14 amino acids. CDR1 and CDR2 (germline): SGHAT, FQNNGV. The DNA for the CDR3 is TGTGCCAGCAGCTTAGGGACGCGGGATCAGCCCCAGCATTTT. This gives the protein CASSLGTRDQPQHF.

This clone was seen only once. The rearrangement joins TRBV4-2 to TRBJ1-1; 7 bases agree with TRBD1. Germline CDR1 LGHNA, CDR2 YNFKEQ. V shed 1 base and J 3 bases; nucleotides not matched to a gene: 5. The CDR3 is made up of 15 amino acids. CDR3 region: CASSQGRGRDTEAFF. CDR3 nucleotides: TGTGCCAGCAGCCAAGGGAGGGGGCGCGACACTGAAGCTTTCTTT.

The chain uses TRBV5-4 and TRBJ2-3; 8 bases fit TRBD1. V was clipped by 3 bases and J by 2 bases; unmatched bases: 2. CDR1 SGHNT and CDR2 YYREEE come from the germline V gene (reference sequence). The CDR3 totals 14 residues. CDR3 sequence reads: CASSWDRYTDTQYF. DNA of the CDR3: TGTGCCAGCAGCTGGGACAGGTACACAGATACGCAGTATTTT.

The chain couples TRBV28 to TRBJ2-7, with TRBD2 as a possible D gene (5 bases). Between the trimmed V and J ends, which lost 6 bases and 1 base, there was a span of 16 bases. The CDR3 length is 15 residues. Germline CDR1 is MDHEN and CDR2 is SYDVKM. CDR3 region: CASSPITGLSYEQYF. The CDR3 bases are TGTGCCAGCAGCCCCATTACTGGACTTTCCTACGAGCAGTACTTC.

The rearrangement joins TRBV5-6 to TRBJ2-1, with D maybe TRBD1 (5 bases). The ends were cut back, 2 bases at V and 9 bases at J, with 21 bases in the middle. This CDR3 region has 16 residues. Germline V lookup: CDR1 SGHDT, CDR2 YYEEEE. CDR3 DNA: TGTGCCAGCAGCTTCCCACAGGCGGCGCCTACAAGTGAGCAGTTCTTC. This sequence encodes CASSFPQAAPTSEQFF.

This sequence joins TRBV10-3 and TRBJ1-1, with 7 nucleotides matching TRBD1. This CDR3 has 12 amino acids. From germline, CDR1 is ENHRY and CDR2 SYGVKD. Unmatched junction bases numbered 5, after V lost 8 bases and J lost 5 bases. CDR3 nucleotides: TGTGCCATCGGCCAGGGGGAGACTGAAGCTTTCTTT. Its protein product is CAIGQGETEAFF.

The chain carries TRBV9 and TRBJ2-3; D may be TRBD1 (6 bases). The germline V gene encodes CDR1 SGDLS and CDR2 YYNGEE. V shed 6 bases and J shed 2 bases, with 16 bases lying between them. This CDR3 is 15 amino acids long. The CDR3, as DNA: TGTGCCAGCACCAGTAGGGGGAGTAACACAGATACGCAGTATTTT. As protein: CASTSRGSNTDTQYF. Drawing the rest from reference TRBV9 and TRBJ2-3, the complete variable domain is DSGVTQTPKHLITATGQRVTLRCSPRSGDLSVYWYQQSLDQGLQFLIQYYNGEERAKGNILERFSAQQFPDLHSELNLSSLELGDSALYFCASTSRGSNTDTQYFGPGTRLTVL.

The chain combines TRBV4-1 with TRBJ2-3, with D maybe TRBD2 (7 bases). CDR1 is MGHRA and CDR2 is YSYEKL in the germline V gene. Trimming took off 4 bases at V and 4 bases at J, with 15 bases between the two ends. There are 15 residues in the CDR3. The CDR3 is CASSRGGGVSDTQYF. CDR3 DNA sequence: TGCGCCAGCAGCCGGGGAGGGGGGGTGTCAGATACGCAGTATTTT.

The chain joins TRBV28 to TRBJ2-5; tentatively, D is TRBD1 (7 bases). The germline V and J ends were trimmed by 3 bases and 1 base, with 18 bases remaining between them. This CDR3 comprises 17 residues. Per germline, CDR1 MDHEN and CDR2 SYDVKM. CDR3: CASSLGTASDVQETQYF. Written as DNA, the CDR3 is TGTGCCAGCAGTTTGGGGACAGCTAGCGACGTCCAAGAGACCCAGTACTTC.